Sequencing of this T cell receptor beta chain was carried out in a study of blood T cell repertoires in COVID-19. About the study: Donors in the United States, Italy and Spain gave samples during acute or convalescent COVID-19. From T cells, B-cell-depleted T cells, or PBMCs came the material, which was cDNA or gDNA.

Authors' analysis steps: Amplification from reference gene primers served as the basis for estimated nucleated cell counts. Profiling relied on immunoSEQ multiplex PCR, and the TCRdb table lists in-frame clones only, not all of them. V and J calls and clone size are as listed in that table; D and trimming were resolved from the DNA. The sample consists of 55,000 to 85,000 clones, 90% of them appearing once. CDR3 length equals 15 residues. Looked up from germline, CDR1 is SGHTA and CDR2 is FQGNSA. V shed 4 bases, J shed 2 bases, and the junction held 2 bases outside the gene matches. This TCR derives from a woman under 30 with acute or convalescent COVID-19. Sequencing used peripheral blood. This chain joins TRBV7-2 and TRBJ2-1, with 10 bases fitting TRBD2. The CDR3 sequence: CASSYSGGPYNEQFF. The CDR3 bases are TGTGCCAGCAGCTATAGCGGGGGGCCCTACAATGAGCAGTTCTTC.